A single sample gave rise to the 17 T cell receptor beta chains below, sequenced in a study of T cells in Graves' hyperthyroidism and ophthalmopathy. The investigators amplified TCR beta CDR3 regions from RNA transcripts. During a first-round RT-PCR of the TCR CDR3, the HTBI primer set was used. TCRdb reprocessed the multiplex PCR reads with MiXCR, giving one entry per CDR3 protein. The table has roughly 700,000 distinct CDR3 sequences, roughly 17% seen once. Sequencing was done on a sample of blood. The receptor source for this set is a man in his fifties or sixties with Graves' hyperthyroidism.

The chain is built from TRBV11-3 and TRBJ2-1; tentatively, D is TRBD1 or TRBD2 (5 bases each). This CDR3 has 16 residues. Trimming pared 4 bases from V and 5 bases from J, leaving 18 bases between. Germline V gene data show CDR1 as SGHNT and CDR2 as YENEEA. The CDR3 sequence is CASSWQGTGDDNEQFF. DNA of the CDR3: TGTGCCAGCAGCTGGCAAGGGACCGGGGACGACAATGAGCAGTTCTTC. The complete variable domain, with remaining parts taken from reference TRBV11-3 and TRBJ2-1, reads EAGVVQSPRYKIIEKKQPVAFWCNPISGHNTLYWYLQNLGQGPELLIRYENEEAVDDSQLPKDRFSAERLKGVDSTLKIQPAELGDSAVYLCASSWQGTGDDNEQFFGPGTRLTVL.

This clonotype showed up many times. V usage is TRBV2 and J usage is TRBJ2-7; TRBD2 agrees at 7 bases. Losses at the gene ends were 7 bases for V and 6 bases for J; bases not matched to a gene: 9. The CDR3 runs to 13 residues. Germline V gene data show CDR1 as SNHLY and CDR2 as FYNNEI. The CDR3 region has the DNA TGTGCCAGCAACGAAGCGGGAAGGGGCGAGCAGTACTTC. Its protein product is CASNEAGRGEQYF.

This clonotype was seen a handful of times. This chain uses TRBV10-2 with TRBJ1-1; D uncertain. V was clipped by 4 bases and J by 5 bases, with 5 bases between them. The CDR3 totals 11 residues. Germline-derived CDR1 and CDR2 are WSHSY and SAAADI. The CDR3 spells CASSVRTEAFF. In DNA, the CDR3 is TGCGCCAGCAGTGTAAGAACTGAAGCTTTCTTT.

This clonotype showed up just once. The V and J genes are TRBV15 and TRBJ1-2; D is perhaps TRBD1 (6 bases). Germline CDR1 and CDR2: LNHNV and YYDKDF (reference sequence). The length of the CDR3 is 15 residues. V was clipped by 0 bases and J by 2 bases, with 10 bases between them. CDR3 bases: TGTGCCACCAGCAGAGAGGGGGCAAACAACTATGGCTACACCTTC. As protein: CATSREGANNYGYTF.

The chain combines TRBV29-1 with TRBJ2-7, with 9 nucleotides matching TRBD1. This CDR3 comprises 12 residues. Germline V gives CDR1 SQVTM, CDR2 ANQGSEA. V gave up 3 bases and J gave up 6 bases; unmatched junction bases: 3. Written as DNA, the CDR3 is TGCAGCGTTGAGGGGACAGGGAGCGAGCAGTACTTC. This codes for CSVEGTGSEQYF.

This clonotype was counted ten times or more. The chain combines TRBV6-2 or TRBV6-3 with TRBJ2-1; 9 nucleotides agree with TRBD2. Trimming at V came to 2 bases and at J to 10 bases, leaving 15 bases not matched to a gene. The CDR3 covers 17 residues. Germline V lookup: CDR1 MNHEY, CDR2 SVGEGT. In DNA form, the CDR3 reads TGTGCCAGCAGTTACGATCCTAGCGGGAAGCCCCTCATGGAGCAGTTCTTC. This encodes CASSYDPSGKPLMEQFF.

This clonotype was seen at least ten times. The chain couples TRBV11-2 to TRBJ2-1; D may be TRBD1 (5 bases). Trimming left V 5 bases short and J 7 bases short, with 18 bases between. The CDR3 spans 15 residues. The germline V gene encodes CDR1 SGHAT and CDR2 FQNNGV. CDR3 sequence: CASSGNGAGWNEQFF. The CDR3, as DNA: TGTGCCAGCAGCGGAAATGGGGCTGGGTGGAATGAGCAGTTCTTC.

This clonotype showed up many times. This chain uses TRBV11-2 with TRBJ2-7; 15 nucleotides agree with TRBD2. Germline V lookup: CDR1 SGHAT, CDR2 FQNNGV. The CDR3 is made up of 17 amino acids. V lost 4 bases and J lost 0; bases outside the gene matches: 4. As DNA, the CDR3 is TGTGCCAGCAGCTCGGGACTAGCGGGAGGAAGCTCCTACGAGCAGTACTTC. Translating it yields CASSSGLAGGSSYEQYF.

This clonotype was detected many times. The genes are TRBV9 and TRBJ2-7; D possibly uses TRBD1 or TRBD2 (6 bases each). Trimming stripped 4 bases from V and 3 bases from J, with 17 bases between. Germline loops: CDR1 SGDLS, CDR2 YYNGEE. The length of the CDR3 is 15 residues. The CDR3 DNA follows: TGTGCCAGCAGCCCCGGGTGGGGGGCAAGCTACGAGCAGTACTTC. Amino acids: CASSPGWGASYEQYF.

V and J are TRBV20-1 and TRBJ1-2; 10 nucleotides line up with TRBD1. Germline V gene sequence: CDR1 DFQATT, CDR2 SNEGSKA (reference sequence). J gave up 6 bases and V 0 bases, and 4 bases lay outside the gene matches. This CDR3 has 14 amino acids. As DNA, the CDR3 is TGCAGTGCTAGAGACACGGGACAGGGGAATGGCTACACCTTC. Translated: CSARDTGQGNGYTF.

This clonotype was counted between two and nine times. The chain has TRBV5-5 and TRBJ1-5, with TRBD1 matching over 7 bases. Trimming removed 4 bases from V and 6 bases from J; junction bases left unmatched: 7. Per the germline V gene, CDR1 is SGHKS and CDR2 is YYEKEE (reference sequence). The CDR3 totals 14 residues. The CDR3 sequence is CASSPNRGSQPQHF. CDR3 coding DNA: TGTGCCAGCAGCCCTAACAGGGGATCTCAGCCCCAGCATTTT.

Comments on this clonotype: A read error may be the cause here, since a much bigger clone is one base away. As the CDR3 is not closed by the conserved phenylalanine or tryptophan, this likely results from a read error. The CDR3 sequence: CASSLGGGLYNEQFL. CDR3 DNA: TGTGCCAGCAGTTTAGGCGGGGGGCTCTACAATGAGCAGTTCCTC. The chain has TRBV27 and TRBJ2-1, with TRBD2 identical over 8 bases. With 2 bases clipped from V and 3 bases from J, the junction kept 3 bases outside the gene matches. Germline V lookup: CDR1 MNHEY, CDR2 SMNVEV (reference sequence). This CDR3 has 15 residues.

This clonotype showed up many times. A read error is possible here, since a much larger clone lies one base away. For the CDR3, the DNA is TGTGCCAGCAGCTTAGCGGGGTATGAGCAGTTCTTC. Its translation is CASSLAGYEQFF. The rearrangement links TRBV7-3 to TRBJ2-1; D might be TRBD2 (6 bases). Germline V gene data show CDR1 as SGHTA and CDR2 as FQGTGA. The ends were cut back, 2 bases at V and 8 bases at J, with 7 bases in the middle. The length of the CDR3 is 12 residues.

This clonotype was detected many times. This sequence joins TRBV24-1 and TRBJ2-5, with a possible D match to TRBD1 (5 bases). CDR3 length: 14 amino acids. Per germline, CDR1 KGHDR and CDR2 SFDVKD. Trimming removed 9 bases from V and 5 bases from J, with 18 bases in between. DNA for the CDR3: TGTGCCACCTCAGGGTGGGCTTCAGCGGAGACCCAGTACTTC. This encodes CATSGWASAETQYF.

This clonotype was detected ten times or more. This chain connects TRBV6-1 to TRBJ2-1; 16 bases are shared with TRBD2. With V trimmed by 7 bases and J by 9 bases, 6 bases remained unmatched. CDR3 size: 15 residues. Per germline, CDR1 MNHNS and CDR2 SASEGT. The CDR3 DNA reads TGTGCCAGCACCGGGACTAGCGGGAGGGTCAGTGAGCAGTTCTTC. Amino acids: CASTGTSGRVSEQFF.

This chain links TRBV3-1 with TRBJ1-2; possible D gene TRBD1, 6 bases. Germline V gene sequence: CDR1 LGHDT, CDR2 YNNKEL (reference sequence). The CDR3 is made up of 14 amino acids. V lost 6 bases and J lost 2, with 13 bases in between. CDR3 nucleotide sequence: TGTGCCAGCAGAGGGGGGGGGGCCAACTATGGCTACACCTTC. As protein: CASRGGGANYGYTF.

This clonotype was observed at least ten times. The gene calls are TRBV6-1 and TRBJ1-1; weak D call: TRBD1 (6 bases). Germline V gene data show CDR1 as MNHNS and CDR2 as SASEGT. The CDR3 has 15 residues. The germline V and J ends were trimmed by 8 bases and 1 base, with 17 bases remaining between them. CDR3 loop: CASRTDQQGNTEAFF. In DNA, the CDR3 is TGTGCCAGCCGAACAGACCAACAGGGGAACACTGAAGCTTTCTTT.